Sequencing of this TCR beta chain was carried out in a study of T cell responses to AZD1222 COVID-19 vaccine. General study findings and limits: Researchers took repertoire samples only after the peak T cell response had come. The sample set comprised mostly white British donors with more females, and clonal diversity was possibly underestimated.

With 5 bases removed from V and 12 bases from J, the gap between germline ends came to 17 bases. Germline CDR1 reads SEHNR; CDR2 reads FQNEAQ (reference sequence). The CDR3 loop spans 12 amino acids. Libraries were prepared by immunoSEQ multiplex PCR; TCRdb keeps only in-frame clonotypes and omits some of them. The data show more than 150,000 clones, 90% seen once. As concerns this clone: Its antigen is still unknown.

The chain links TRBV7-9 to TRBJ2-7; D remains ambiguous. Sequences were derived from peripheral blood, sampled on day 0 of AZD1222 vaccination. This sequence was found in an adult in good health. CDR3 coding DNA: TGTGCCAGCAGCAGAGACGGATACCAGTGGTACTTC. It is translated as CASSRDGYQWYF. The full variable domain, rest sourced from reference TRBV7-9 and TRBJ2-7, is DTGVSQNPRHKITKRGQNVTFRCDPISEHNRLYWYRQTLGQGPEFLTYFQNEAQLEKSRLLSDRFSAERPKGSFSTLEIQRTEQGDSAMYLCASSRDGYQWYFGPGTRLTVT.